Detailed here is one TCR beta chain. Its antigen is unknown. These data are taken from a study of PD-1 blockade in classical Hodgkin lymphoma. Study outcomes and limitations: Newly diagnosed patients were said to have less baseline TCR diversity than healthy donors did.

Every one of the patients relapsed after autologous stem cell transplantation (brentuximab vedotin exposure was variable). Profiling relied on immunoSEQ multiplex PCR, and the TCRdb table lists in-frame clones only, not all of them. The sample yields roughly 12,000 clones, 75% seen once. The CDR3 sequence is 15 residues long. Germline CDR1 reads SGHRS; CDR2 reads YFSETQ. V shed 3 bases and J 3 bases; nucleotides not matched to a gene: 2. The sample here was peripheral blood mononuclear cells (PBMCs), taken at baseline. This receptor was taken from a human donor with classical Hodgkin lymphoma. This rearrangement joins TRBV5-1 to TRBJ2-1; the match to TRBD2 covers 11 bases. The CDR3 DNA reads TGCGCCAGCAGCTCTAGCGGGGGGAGCTACAATGAGCAGTTCTTC. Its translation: CASSSSGGSYNEQFF.